This entry lists 32 T cell receptor beta chains sequenced from one sample in a study of blood T cell repertoires in COVID-19. The repertoire was sequenced with immunoSEQ multiplex PCR; TCRdb's copy has only in-frame clones and lacks some. The table has about 300,000 clones, more than 75% seen once; the top ten hold around 4.6%. Sequencing was carried out using PBMCs or T cells enriched from blood (not recorded which). All receptors derive from a man younger than 40 who had recovered from COVID-19.

The chain combines TRBV6-6 with TRBJ2-3, with D tentatively TRBD2 (5 bases). Trimming took 9 bases from V and 0 from J, leaving 13 bases between them. This CDR3 contains 14 residues. The germline CDR1 and CDR2 sequences are MNHNY and SVGAGI (reference sequence). DNA of the CDR3: TGTGCCAGTGGAGCGAGGGCTAGCACAGATACGCAGTATTTT. This gives the protein CASGARASTDTQYF.

V gene TRBV20-1 combines with J gene TRBJ2-7; 8 nucleotides align to TRBD2. Germline CDR1 reads DFQATT; CDR2 reads SNEGSKA (reference sequence). The J segment lost 6 bases and the V segment lost 5 bases, leaving 3 bases of the junction unmatched. The CDR3 consists of 11 residues. The DNA for the CDR3 is TGCAGTGCTGGGACTAGTCGCGAGCAGTACTTC. This translates into CSAGTSREQYF.

The CDR3 DNA sequence: TGCGCCAGCAGCGTGGTCAAATCCGGGGACTACTCCTACGAGCAGTACTTC. It encodes CASSVVKSGDYSYEQYF. The chain joins TRBV5-1 to TRBJ2-7; TRBD2 matches 7 bases. V gave up 4 bases and J gave up 0 bases; unmatched junction bases: 13. Germline V gene lookup returns CDR1 SGHRS and CDR2 YFSETQ. The CDR3 is 17 residues long.

The V call is TRBV10-3, the J call TRBJ1-3, with D possibly TRBD1 on 6 matching bases. V lost 5 bases and J lost 1, with 15 bases in between. The CDR3 covers 16 residues. Germline values: CDR1 ENHRY, CDR2 SYGVKD. The CDR3 DNA follows: TGTGCCATCAGTAACCCCTTACAGGGATCTGGAAACACCATATATTTT. This codes for CAISNPLQGSGNTIYF.

V usage is TRBV28 and J usage is TRBJ2-5, with 7 bases fitting TRBD1. The germline CDR1 and CDR2 sequences are MDHEN and SYDVKM. This CDR3 is built from 15 residues. The ends lost 2 bases at V and 2 bases at J; junction bases unmatched: 5. CDR3 DNA: TGTGCCAGCAGTTTACCACAGGGGCCTCAAGAGACCCAGTACTTC. Amino acids: CASSLPQGPQETQYF. Variable domain in full (rest from reference TRBV28 and TRBJ2-5): DVKVTQSSRYLVKRTGEKVFLECVQDMDHENMFWYRQDPGLGLRLIYFSYDVKMKEKGDIPEGYSVSREKKERFSLILESASTNQTSMYLCASSLPQGPQETQYFGPGTRLLVL.

The chain uses TRBV27 and TRBJ2-7; 8 nucleotides align to TRBD1. CDR3 length: 15 residues. Germline assignment: CDR1 MNHEY and CDR2 SMNVEV (reference sequence). J gave up 4 bases and V 4 bases, and 9 bases lay outside the gene matches. The CDR3 sequence is CASSSRQGRVYEQYF. The CDR3 bases are TGTGCCAGCAGTTCAAGACAGGGGCGGGTTTACGAGCAGTACTTC.

The CDR3 nucleotides read TGTGCCAGTAGCCCAACGCAACTTGAAGCTTTCTTT. Protein: CASSPTQLEAFF. The chain uses TRBV19 and TRBJ1-1; the D is unclear. V was shortened by 6 bases and J by 7 bases, with 12 bases between the two germline ends. Germline V gene lookup returns CDR1 LNHDA and CDR2 SQIVND (reference sequence). The CDR3 spans 12 residues.

J is TRBJ2-7 and V is TRBV30; D is ambiguous. V lost 0 bases to trimming and J lost 0 bases, with 3 bases between them. This CDR3 contains 12 residues. Germline V gives CDR1 GTSNPN, CDR2 SVGIG (reference sequence). The chain's CDR3 is CAWSVRSYEQYF. CDR3 in DNA: TGTGCCTGGAGTGTTCGCTCCTACGAGCAGTACTTC.

The chain uses TRBV6-4 and TRBJ1-2, with D possibly TRBD1 on 6 matching bases. The CDR3 has 13 amino acids. V lost 0 bases to trimming and J lost 8 bases, with 10 bases between them. Germline assignment: CDR1 MRHNA and CDR2 SNTAGT. CDR3 amino acids: CASSDSGARGYTF. In DNA, the CDR3 is TGTGCCAGCAGTGACTCGGGGGCACGAGGCTACACCTTC.

The chain has TRBV27 and TRBJ2-1; 13 bases match TRBD2. This CDR3 region has 18 residues. V shed 1 base and J 2 bases; nucleotides not matched to a gene: 5. Per germline, CDR1 MNHEY and CDR2 SMNVEV (reference sequence). The DNA of the CDR3 is TGTGCCAGCAGTTTATTAGGGACTAGCGGGATAACCTACAATGAGCAGTTCTTC. Its translation: CASSLLGTSGITYNEQFF.

This clone was seen a few times. The rearrangement links TRBV24-1 to TRBJ2-3; D perhaps matches TRBD1 (5 bases). The CDR3 contains 14 residues. Germline V CDR1 and CDR2: KGHDR, SFDVKD. The V end lost 5 bases, the J end lost 0 bases, and 8 bases lay between the germline ends. Here the CDR3 DNA reads TGTGCCACCAGTGGGTGGGGCAGCACAGATACGCAGTATTTT. Its translation is CATSGWGSTDTQYF.

The rearrangement links TRBV30 to TRBJ2-5; the match to TRBD1 covers 8 bases. The CDR3 length is 14 residues. Trimming cost V 3 bases and J 5 bases; bases outside gene matches: 8. CDR1 is GTSNPN and CDR2 is SVGIG in the germline V gene (reference sequence). CDR3 nucleotides: TGTGCCTGGAGGCGAGACAGGGGCTCGGAGACCCAGTACTTC. Amino acid sequence: CAWRRDRGSETQYF.

The V call is TRBV21-1, the J call TRBJ2-7; the table's D call, TRBD2, was not checked against the DNA. TRBV21-1 is given as a pseudogene. This CDR3 has 12 residues. CDR3 region: CASSTRYHEQYF. In DNA form, the CDR3 reads TGTGCCAGCAGCACTCGGTACCACGAGCAGTACTTC.

The V and J genes are TRBV18 and TRBJ2-2; 13 positions match TRBD2. The junction had 6 bases not matched to a gene; V was cut back by 6 bases and J by 2 bases. The CDR3 contains 17 residues. The V gene's germline CDR1 is KGHSH and CDR2 LQKENI. In DNA form, the CDR3 reads TGTGCCAGCTCTCGCGGACTAGCGGGGGTCAACACCGGGGAGCTGTTTTTT. This translates into CASSRGLAGVNTGELFF.

V gene TRBV3-1 (or the pseudogene TRBV3-2) combines with J gene TRBJ2-1, with no clear D. The CDR3 is made up of 12 amino acids. Germline CDR1 reads LGHDT; CDR2 reads YNNKEL (reference sequence). The V and J ends lost 1 base and 10 bases respectively, with 8 bases between them. In DNA form, the CDR3 reads TGTGCCAGCAGCCAAGCGCGACAAGAGCAGTTCTTC. This gives the protein CASSQARQEQFF.

This rearrangement joins TRBV30 to TRBJ2-5; tentatively, D is TRBD1 (6 bases). Germline assignment: CDR1 GTSNPN and CDR2 SVGIG (reference sequence). The CDR3 is made up of 13 amino acids. Trimming took off 3 bases at V and 5 bases at J, with 13 bases between the two ends. The chain's CDR3 is CAWRFRGKETQYF. The DNA for the CDR3 is TGTGCCTGGAGGTTCAGGGGTAAGGAGACCCAGTACTTC.

This clone was picked up one time. The chain joins TRBV28 to TRBJ1-6; D unresolved. CDR1 MDHEN and CDR2 SYDVKM come from the germline V gene. The CDR3 is 12 amino acids. The V gene lost 1 base and the J gene lost 9 bases, with 4 bases spanning the gap. This CDR3 reads CASSLLASPLHF. As DNA, the CDR3 is TGTGCCAGCAGTTTATTGGCTTCACCCCTCCACTTT.

The chain recombines TRBV6-5 with TRBJ1-2, with 8 bases identical to TRBD1. Germline CDR1 and CDR2: MNHEY and SVGAGI. The trim removed 5 bases at V and 3 bases at J, leaving 5 bases unmatched. The CDR3 length is 14 residues. The CDR3 DNA reads as TGTGCCAGCAGTCCCGGGACAGGTTACTATGGCTACACCTTC. It specifies CASSPGTGYYGYTF.

The genes are TRBV29-1 and TRBJ1-2; D gene unclear. The V and J ends lost 1 base and 7 bases respectively, with 10 bases between them. CDR1 SQVTM and CDR2 ANQGSEA come from the germline V gene. This CDR3 comprises 12 residues. Here the CDR3 reads CSVEGQVVGYTF. The DNA of the CDR3 is TGCAGCGTTGAAGGGCAGGTCGTTGGCTACACCTTC.

The gene calls are TRBV18 and TRBJ2-7, with TRBD1 identical over 10 bases. Germline V lookup: CDR1 KGHSH, CDR2 LQKENI. With V trimmed by 2 bases and J by 5 bases, 6 bases remained unmatched. This CDR3 is 15 amino acids long. CDR3 sequence (DNA): TGTGCCAGCTCACCAGGGTTCGGGACAGGGGACGAGCAGTACTTC. This sequence encodes CASSPGFGTGDEQYF.

This chain joins TRBV9 and TRBJ2-5, with 9 nucleotides matching TRBD2. Germline V gene sequence: CDR1 SGDLS, CDR2 YYNGEE. The CDR3 runs to 17 residues. Losses at the gene ends were 0 bases for V and 5 bases for J; bases not matched to a gene: 11. CDR3 loop: CASSVGGVAGAWETQYF. The CDR3 nucleotides are TGTGCCAGCAGCGTAGGAGGAGTAGCGGGGGCCTGGGAGACCCAGTACTTC.

The chain recombines TRBV5-4 with TRBJ2-3, with TRBD1 matching over 7 bases. Unmatched junction bases numbered 5, after V lost 4 bases and J lost 0 bases. CDR1 SGHNT and CDR2 YYREEE come from the germline V gene (reference sequence). This CDR3 contains 15 residues. Written as DNA, the CDR3 is TGTGCCAGCAGCCCTAGACAGGGCAGCACAGATACGCAGTATTTT. Its translation: CASSPRQGSTDTQYF.

J is TRBJ2-2 and V is TRBV7-6; TRBD1 matches 9 bases. The CDR3 has 17 amino acids. The V and J ends lost 2 bases and 1 base, in that order; junction bases with no gene match: 5. Germline V gives CDR1 SGHVS, CDR2 FNYEAQ. The CDR3 is CASSLHGQGQNTGELFF. DNA for the CDR3: TGTGCCAGCAGCTTACACGGACAGGGGCAGAACACCGGGGAGCTGTTTTTT.

The genes are TRBV5-1 and TRBJ1-4, with 9 bases fitting TRBD1. The CDR3 runs 15 residues. CDR1 and CDR2 (germline): SGHRS, YFSETQ. Unmatched junction bases numbered 5, after V lost 0 bases and J lost 8 bases. CDR3 nucleotide sequence: TGCGCCAGCAGCTTGGGGACAGGGGTTCGGGAAAAACTGTTTTTT. It yields the protein CASSLGTGVREKLFF.

The chain links TRBV6-5 to TRBJ2-1; maybe TRBD1 (5 bases). The CDR3 length is 16 residues. V was trimmed by 2 bases and J by 4 bases, leaving 15 bases between them. Germline CDR1 and CDR2: MNHEY and SVGAGI. DNA of the CDR3: TGTGCCAGCAGTTACGGGTCACGAACAGGTTACAATGAGCAGTTCTTC. Its protein is CASSYGSRTGYNEQFF.

This chain joins TRBV7-9 and TRBJ2-1; D possibly corresponds to TRBD1 (5 bases). Germline V gene sequence: CDR1 SEHNR, CDR2 FQNEAQ (reference sequence). V lost 1 base to trimming and J lost 9 bases, with 10 bases between them. This CDR3 is 13 amino acids long. CDR3 residues: CASSLEGVGEQFF. The CDR3 nucleotides are TGTGCCAGCAGCTTAGAAGGGGTGGGTGAGCAGTTCTTC.

This rearrangement joins TRBV28 to TRBJ2-5; D possibly corresponds to TRBD1 (7 bases). This CDR3 is 16 amino acids long. The V end lost 2 bases, the J end lost 4 bases, and 17 bases lay between the germline ends. In germline, CDR1 is MDHEN, CDR2 SYDVKM. DNA for the CDR3: TGTGCCAGCAGTTTACCCGGCAGGGGGGCGGTAGAGACCCAGTACTTC. Residues: CASSLPGRGAVETQYF.

The chain is built from TRBV14 and TRBJ2-7, with D possibly matching TRBD1 (6 bases). The V end lost 5 bases, the J end lost 2 bases, and 13 bases lay between the germline ends. Germline values: CDR1 SGHDN, CDR2 FVKESK. The CDR3 length is 14 residues. CDR3 in DNA: TGTGCCAGCAGCTCAACTTGGGGGCCCTACGAGCAGTACTTC. This sequence encodes CASSSTWGPYEQYF.

V usage is TRBV6-4 and J usage is TRBJ1-1; 8 nucleotides match TRBD1. The V segment lost 6 bases and the J segment 3 bases; nucleotides outside the gene matches: 6. This CDR3 has 14 amino acids. Germline CDR1 is MRHNA and CDR2 is SNTAGT. Here the CDR3 DNA reads TGTGCCAGCAGCAGACAGGGGCGGGACACTGAAGCTTTCTTT. This encodes CASSRQGRDTEAFF.

In this sample, this clone turned up a few times. The V call is TRBV12-3 or TRBV12-4, the J call TRBJ1-6, with TRBD1 matching over 10 bases. Trimming removed 8 bases from V and 10 bases from J; junction bases left unmatched: 5. The CDR3 extends over 13 amino acids. The CDR3 DNA sequence: TGTGCCAGCGGGGGGACAGGGGCGTCACCCCTCCACTTT. It codes for CASGGTGASPLHF.

The V call is TRBV19, the J call TRBJ2-1, with D maybe TRBD2 (6 bases). Trimming cost V 3 bases and J 8 bases, with 8 bases left between them. The CDR3 covers 12 residues. The V gene's germline CDR1 is LNHDA and CDR2 SQIVND (reference sequence). The CDR3 sequence is CASSIGGDEQFF. The CDR3 nucleotides read TGTGCCAGTAGTATCGGAGGGGATGAGCAGTTCTTC.

This chain connects TRBV5-1 to TRBJ2-3; TRBD2 matches at 9 bases. V trimming: 5 bases; J trimming: 2 bases; junction bases outside the gene matches: 3. From germline, CDR1 is SGHRS and CDR2 YFSETQ. The length of the CDR3 is 14 residues. DNA of the CDR3: TGCGCCAGCAGGAGCGGGGGGTCCACAGATACGCAGTATTTT. Its protein is CASRSGGSTDTQYF.